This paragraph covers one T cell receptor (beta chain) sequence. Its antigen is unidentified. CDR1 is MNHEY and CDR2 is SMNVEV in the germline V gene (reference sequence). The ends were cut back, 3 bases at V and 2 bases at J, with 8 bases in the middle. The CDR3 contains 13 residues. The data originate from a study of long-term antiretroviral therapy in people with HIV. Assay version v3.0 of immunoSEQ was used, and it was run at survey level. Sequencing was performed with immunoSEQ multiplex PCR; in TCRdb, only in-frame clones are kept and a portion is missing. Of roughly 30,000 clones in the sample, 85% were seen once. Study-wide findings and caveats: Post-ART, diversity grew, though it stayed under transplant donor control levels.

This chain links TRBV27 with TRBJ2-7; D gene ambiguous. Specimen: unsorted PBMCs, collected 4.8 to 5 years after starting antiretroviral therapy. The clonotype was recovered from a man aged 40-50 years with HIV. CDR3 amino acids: CASSFGRTYEQYF. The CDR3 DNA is TGTGCCAGCAGTTTTGGAAGAACCTACGAGCAGTACTTC.